This T cell receptor (beta chain) appears in the sequencing data of a study of control samples from healthy donors and cancer patients. This CDR3 comprises 16 residues. Germline V gene sequence: CDR1 SEHNR, CDR2 FQNEAQ (reference sequence). After removal of 6 bases from V and 1 base from J, the junction contained 4 bases not matched to a gene. Profiling relied on immunoSEQ multiplex PCR, and the TCRdb table lists in-frame clones only, not all of them. The sample has roughly 80,000 clones; about 90% are singletons. The sequencing input was PBMCs. The chain combines TRBV7-9 with TRBJ2-3; TRBD2 agrees at 13 bases. This TCR was recovered from a woman aged 55-75 years with head and neck cancer. The CDR3 nucleotides read TGTGCCAGCAGTGGGGGACTAGCGGGGCGCACAGATACGCAGTATTTT. Residues: CASSGGLAGRTDTQYF.